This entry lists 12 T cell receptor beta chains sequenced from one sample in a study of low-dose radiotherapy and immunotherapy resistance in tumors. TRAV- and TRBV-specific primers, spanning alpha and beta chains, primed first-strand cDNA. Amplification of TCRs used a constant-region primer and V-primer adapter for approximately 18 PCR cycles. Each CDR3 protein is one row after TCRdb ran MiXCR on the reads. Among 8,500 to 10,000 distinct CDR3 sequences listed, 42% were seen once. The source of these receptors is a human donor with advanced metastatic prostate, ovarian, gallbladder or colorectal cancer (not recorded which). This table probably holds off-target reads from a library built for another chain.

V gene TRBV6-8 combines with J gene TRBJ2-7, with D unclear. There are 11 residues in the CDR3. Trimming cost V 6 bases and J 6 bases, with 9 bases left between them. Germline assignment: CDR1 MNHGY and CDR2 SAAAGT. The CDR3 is CASSHGPEQYF. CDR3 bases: TGTGCCAGCAGCCACGGACCCGAGCAGTACTTC.

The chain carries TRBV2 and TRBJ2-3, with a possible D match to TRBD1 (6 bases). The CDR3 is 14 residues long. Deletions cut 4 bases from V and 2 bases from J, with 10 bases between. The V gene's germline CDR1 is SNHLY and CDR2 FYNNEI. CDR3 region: CASSGQGNTDTQYF. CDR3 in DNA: TGTGCCAGCAGTGGGCAGGGGAACACAGATACGCAGTATTTT.

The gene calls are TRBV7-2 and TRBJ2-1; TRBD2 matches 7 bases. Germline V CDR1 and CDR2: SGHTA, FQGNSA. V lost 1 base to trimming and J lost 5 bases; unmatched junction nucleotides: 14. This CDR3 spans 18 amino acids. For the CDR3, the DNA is TGTGCCAGCAGCTTAGTTCAGCTTCTAGAGCGGGGAAACAATGAGCAGTTCTTC. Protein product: CASSLVQLLERGNNEQFF.

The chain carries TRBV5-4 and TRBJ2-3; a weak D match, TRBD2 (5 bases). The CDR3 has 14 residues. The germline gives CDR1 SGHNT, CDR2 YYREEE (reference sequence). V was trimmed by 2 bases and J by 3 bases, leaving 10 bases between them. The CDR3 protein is CASSLAPGTDTQYF. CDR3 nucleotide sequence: TGTGCCAGCAGCTTAGCACCGGGAACAGATACGCAGTATTTT.

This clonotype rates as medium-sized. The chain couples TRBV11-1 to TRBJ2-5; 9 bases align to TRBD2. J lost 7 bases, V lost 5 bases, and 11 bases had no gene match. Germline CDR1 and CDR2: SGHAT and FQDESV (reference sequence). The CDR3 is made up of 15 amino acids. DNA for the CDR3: TGTGCCAGCAGCACGAGACTAGCGGAAGACGGGACCCAGTACTTC. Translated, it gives CASSTRLAEDGTQYF.

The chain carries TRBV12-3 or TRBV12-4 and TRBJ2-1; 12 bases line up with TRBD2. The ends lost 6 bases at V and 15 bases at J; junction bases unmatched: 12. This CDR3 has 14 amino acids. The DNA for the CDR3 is TGTGCCAGCAGCCGTACTAGCGGGGGGCTCGAGAGGTTCTTC. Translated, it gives CASSRTSGGLERFF.

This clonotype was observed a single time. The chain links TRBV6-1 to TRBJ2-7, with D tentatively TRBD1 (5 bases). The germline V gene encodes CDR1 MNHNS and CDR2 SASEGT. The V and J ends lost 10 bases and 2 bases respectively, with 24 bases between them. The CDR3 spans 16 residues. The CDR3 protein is CATRCRALRQTYEQYF. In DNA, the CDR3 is TGTGCCACAAGATGCAGGGCCTTGCGCCAAACCTACGAGCAGTACTTC.

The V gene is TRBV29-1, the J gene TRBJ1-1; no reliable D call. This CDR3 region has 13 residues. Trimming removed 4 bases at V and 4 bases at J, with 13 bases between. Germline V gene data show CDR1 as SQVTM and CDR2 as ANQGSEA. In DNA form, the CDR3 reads TGCAGCGTTGTCCTCTCGAGGTTCACTGAAGCTTTCTTT. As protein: CSVVLSRFTEAFF.

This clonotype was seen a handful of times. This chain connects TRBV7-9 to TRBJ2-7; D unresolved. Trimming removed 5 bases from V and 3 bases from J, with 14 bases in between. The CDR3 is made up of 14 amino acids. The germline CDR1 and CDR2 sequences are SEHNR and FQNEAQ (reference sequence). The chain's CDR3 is CASSPLLRLYEQYF. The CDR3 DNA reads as TGTGCCAGCAGCCCCCTTTTGCGGCTCTACGAGCAGTACTTC.

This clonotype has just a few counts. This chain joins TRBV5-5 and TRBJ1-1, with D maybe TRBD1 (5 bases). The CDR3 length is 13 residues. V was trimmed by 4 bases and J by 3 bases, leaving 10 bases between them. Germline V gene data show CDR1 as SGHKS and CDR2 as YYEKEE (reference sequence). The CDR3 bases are TGTGCCAGCAGCATGGAGGGGTACACTGAAGCTTTCTTT. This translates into CASSMEGYTEAFF.

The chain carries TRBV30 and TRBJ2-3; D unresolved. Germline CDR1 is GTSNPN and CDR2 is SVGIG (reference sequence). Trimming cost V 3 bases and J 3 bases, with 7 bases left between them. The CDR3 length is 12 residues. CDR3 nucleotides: TGTGCCTGGAGCGAAAAGACAGATACGCAGTATTTT. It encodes CAWSEKTDTQYF.

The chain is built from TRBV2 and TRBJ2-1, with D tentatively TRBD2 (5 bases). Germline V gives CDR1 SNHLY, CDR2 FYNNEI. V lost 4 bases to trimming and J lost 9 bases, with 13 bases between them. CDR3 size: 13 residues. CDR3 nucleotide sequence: TGTGCCAGCAGTGTCCTACCAGGAGGTGAGCAGTTCTTC. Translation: CASSVLPGGEQFF.